These 10 T cell receptor beta chains came from one sample sequenced in a study of shared clonotypes between healthy human individuals. The data were produced by immunoSEQ multiplex PCR, yet TCRdb's version contains in-frame clones alone and is incomplete. The sample lists 2 million to 2.5 million clones; approximately 93% were seen once. The specimen was naive CD4+ T cells from PBMCs. The subset is: CD45RA+ positively selected. The receptors here all came from a young man in good health. Some clones in this sample may be carry-over from other donors' samples.

The chain joins TRBV2 to TRBJ1-5; tentative D call: TRBD1 (6 bases). This CDR3 comprises 15 residues. In germline, CDR1 is SNHLY, CDR2 FYNNEI. V was pared by 6 bases and J by 1 base, with 13 bases between. CDR3 nucleotide sequence: TGTGCCAGCAGCGTTACAGGGAACAGCAATCAGCCCCAGCATTTT. This codes for CASSVTGNSNQPQHF.

The chain's CDR3 is CASSLKPGNTIYF. CDR3 bases: TGTGCCAGCAGTTTAAAGCCAGGAAACACCATATATTTT. V gene TRBV27 combines with J gene TRBJ1-3; D unclear. Trimming cost V 2 bases and J 4 bases, with 6 bases left between them. Germline V lookup: CDR1 MNHEY, CDR2 SMNVEV (reference sequence). CDR3 length: 13 residues.

The gene calls are TRBV7-8 and TRBJ1-3; no firm D call. CDR1 is SGHVS and CDR2 is FQNEAQ in the germline V gene. V shed 1 base and J shed 0 bases, with 13 bases lying between them. This CDR3 is 17 amino acids long. CDR3 coding DNA: TGTGCCAGCAGCTTAGAGGAGAGCGGATTCTCTGGAAACACCATATATTTT. This sequence encodes CASSLEESGFSGNTIYF.

This sequence joins TRBV7-2 and TRBJ2-1; D might be TRBD1 (6 bases). V was pared by 3 bases and J by 12 bases, with 15 bases between. CDR1 SGHTA and CDR2 FQGNSA come from the germline V gene. CDR3 length: 13 amino acids. DNA for the CDR3: TGTGCCAGCAGCTTCCCAGGGGTAGCCGGGCAGTTCTTC. This gives the protein CASSFPGVAGQFF.

The chain joins TRBV12-5 to TRBJ1-2, with D possibly matching TRBD1 (6 bases). CDR3 length equals 12 residues. Germline CDR1 is LGHNT and CDR2 is FRNRAP. V was clipped by 6 bases and J by 7 bases, with 12 bases between them. CDR3 protein: CASGAGERGYTF. CDR3 coding DNA: TGTGCTAGTGGAGCAGGGGAGCGTGGCTACACCTTC.

The V gene is TRBV11-2, the J gene TRBJ2-1; tentative D call: TRBD2 (10 bases). The CDR3 contains 18 residues. The germline gives CDR1 SGHAT, CDR2 FQNNGV. The V and J ends lost 3 bases and 7 bases respectively, with 25 bases between them. Here the CDR3 reads CASSLGQGSSGSLNEQFF. The CDR3 coding sequence is TGTGCCAGCAGCTTGGGACAGGGTTCTAGCGGGAGTTTAAATGAGCAGTTCTTC.

The rearrangement uses TRBV2 and TRBJ2-7, with D unclear. The CDR3 length is 12 residues. Germline V gives CDR1 SNHLY, CDR2 FYNNEI. Trimming pared 1 base from V and 7 bases from J, leaving 8 bases between. CDR3 amino acids: CASSEEYREQYF. CDR3 in DNA: TGTGCCAGCAGTGAAGAATACCGGGAGCAGTACTTC.

J is TRBJ1-5 and V is TRBV7-9, with D tentatively TRBD1 (5 bases). The CDR3 is made up of 15 amino acids. The germline V gene has CDR1 SEHNR and CDR2 FQNEAQ (reference sequence). The germline V and J ends were trimmed by 1 base and 5 bases, with 12 bases remaining between them. CDR3 nucleotide sequence: TGTGCCAGCAGCTTAGATTTGAGGGACGATCAGCCCCAGCATTTT. Its protein is CASSLDLRDDQPQHF.

A single count supports this clone. The chain uses TRBV28 and TRBJ2-3, with TRBD2 matching over 7 bases. The V gene's germline CDR1 is MDHEN and CDR2 SYDVKM. V lost 6 bases to trimming and J lost 6 bases; unmatched junction nucleotides: 9. The CDR3 extends over 14 amino acids. The CDR3 DNA is TGTGCCAGCAGGGGAGGGGTGACGGTCGATACGCAGTATTTT. Translating it yields CASRGGVTVDTQYF.

This clone came up a few times. This sequence joins TRBV6-1 and TRBJ1-2; no definite D call. Germline CDR1 reads MNHNS; CDR2 reads SASEGT. CDR3 length: 12 amino acids. Trimming pared 2 bases from V and 5 bases from J, leaving 6 bases between. CDR3 sequence: CASSEYLYGYTF. The CDR3 DNA sequence: TGTGCCAGCAGTGAATACCTTTATGGCTACACCTTC.